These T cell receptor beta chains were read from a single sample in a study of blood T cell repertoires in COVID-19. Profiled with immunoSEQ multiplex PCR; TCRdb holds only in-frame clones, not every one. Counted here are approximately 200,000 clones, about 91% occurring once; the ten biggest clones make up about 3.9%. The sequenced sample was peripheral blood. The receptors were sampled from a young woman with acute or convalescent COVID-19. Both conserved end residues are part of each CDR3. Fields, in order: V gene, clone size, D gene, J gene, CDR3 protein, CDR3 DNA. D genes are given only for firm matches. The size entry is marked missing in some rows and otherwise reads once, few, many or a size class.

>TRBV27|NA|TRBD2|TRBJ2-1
CASSLLRGLAGGDNEQFF
TGTGCCAGCAGTTTATTACGGGGACTAGCGGGAGGGGACAATGAGCAGTTCTTC
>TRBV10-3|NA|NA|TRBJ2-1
CAISALLGDEQFF
TGTGCCATCAGTGCGCTACTAGGCGATGAGCAGTTCTTC
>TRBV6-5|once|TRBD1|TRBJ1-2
CASSQTGWYYGYTF
TGTGCCAGCAGCCAGACAGGGTGGTACTATGGCTACACCTTC
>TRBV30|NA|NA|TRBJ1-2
CAWKQSYGYTF
TGTGCCTGGAAACAGTCCTATGGCTACACCTTC
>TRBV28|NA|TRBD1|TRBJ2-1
CASSSPGQKYNEQFF
TGTGCCAGCAGTTCCCCGGGACAGAAGTACAATGAGCAGTTCTTC
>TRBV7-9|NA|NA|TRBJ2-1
CASSMRDLRNEQFF
TGTGCCAGCAGCATGAGGGACTTAAGGAATGAGCAGTTCTTC
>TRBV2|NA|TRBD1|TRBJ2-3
CASSGDRGSSDTQYF
TGTGCCAGCAGTGGGGACAGGGGATCATCAGATACGCAGTATTTT
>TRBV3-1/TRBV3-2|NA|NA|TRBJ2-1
CASSQFKLADNEQFF
TGTGCCAGCAGCCAATTTAAACTAGCCGACAATGAGCAGTTCTTC
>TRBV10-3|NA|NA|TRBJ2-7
CAISAGEVYEQYF
TGTGCCATCAGTGCCGGAGAGGTCTACGAGCAGTACTTC
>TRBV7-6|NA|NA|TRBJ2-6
CASSLDRFSGANVLTF
TGTGCCAGCAGCTTAGACCGGTTTTCTGGGGCCAACGTCCTGACTTTC
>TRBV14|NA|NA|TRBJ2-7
CASRLSDSYEQYF
TGTGCCAGCAGACTTAGCGACTCCTACGAGCAGTACTTC
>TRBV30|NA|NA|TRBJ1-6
CAWSVAGASYNSPLHF
TGTGCCTGGAGTGTCGCAGGGGCAAGCTATAATTCACCCCTCCACTTT
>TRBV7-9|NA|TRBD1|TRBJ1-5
CASSPTGDQPQHF
TGTGCCAGCAGCCCGACAGGGGATCAGCCCCAGCATTTT
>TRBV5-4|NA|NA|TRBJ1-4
CASSLQGAREKLFF
TGTGCCAGCAGCTTACAGGGCGCTCGAGAAAAACTGTTTTTT
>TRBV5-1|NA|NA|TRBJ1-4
CASSREATNEKLFF
TGCGCCAGTAGCAGAGAGGCAACTAATGAAAAACTGTTTTTT
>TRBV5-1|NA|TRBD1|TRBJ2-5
CASNRDRETQYF
TGCGCCAGCAACCGGGACAGGGAGACCCAGTACTTC
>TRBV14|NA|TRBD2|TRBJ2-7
CASREGSGSFEQYF
TGTGCCAGCAGGGAAGGTAGCGGGAGTTTCGAGCAGTACTTC
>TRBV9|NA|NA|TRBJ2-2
CASSVGGAQVGELFF
TGTGCCAGCAGCGTTGGGGGGGCGCAGGTCGGGGAGCTGTTTTTT
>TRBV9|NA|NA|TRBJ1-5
CASSLQGGNQPQHF
TGTGCCAGCAGCCTTCAGGGCGGCAATCAGCCCCAGCATTTT
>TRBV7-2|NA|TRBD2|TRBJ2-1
CASSWTSGYNEQFF
TGTGCCAGCAGCTGGACTAGCGGCTACAATGAGCAGTTCTTC
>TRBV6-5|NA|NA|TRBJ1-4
CASSYSGRVEKLFF
TGTGCCAGCAGTTACTCAGGCCGGGTTGAAAAACTGTTTTTT
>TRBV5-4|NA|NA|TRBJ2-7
CASSFSGYEQYF
TGTGCCAGCAGCTTCAGCGGTTACGAGCAGTACTTC
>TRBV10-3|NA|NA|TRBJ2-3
CAIRTERADTQYF
TGTGCCATCAGAACGGAGCGCGCAGATACGCAGTATTTT
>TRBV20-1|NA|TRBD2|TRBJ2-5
CSAAGEWVTYF
TGCAGTGCTGCGGGGGAGTGGGTTACGTACTTC
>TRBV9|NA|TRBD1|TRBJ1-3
CASSVRQGDGNTIYF
TGTGCCAGCAGCGTCAGACAGGGGGATGGAAACACCATATATTTT
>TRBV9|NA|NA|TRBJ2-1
CASSVSNEQFF
TGTGCCAGCAGCGTCAGCAATGAGCAGTTCTTC
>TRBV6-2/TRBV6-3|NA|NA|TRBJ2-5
CASSYSGRAREETQYF
TGTGCCAGCAGTTACTCGGGTAGAGCTAGAGAAGAGACCCAGTACTTC
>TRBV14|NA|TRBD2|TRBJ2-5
CASSPRLALETQYF
TGTGCCAGCAGCCCCAGACTAGCGTTGGAGACCCAGTACTTC
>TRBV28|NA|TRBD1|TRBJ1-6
CASSRQGRRSPLHF
TGTGCCAGCAGCCGACAGGGTAGGCGTTCACCCCTCCACTTT
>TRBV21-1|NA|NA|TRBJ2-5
CASGPVAETQYF
TGTGCCAGCGGCCCAGTCGCAGAGACCCAGTACTTC
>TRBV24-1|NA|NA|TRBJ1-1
CAPTGFNTEAFF
TGTGCCCCGACGGGGTTTAACACTGAAGCTTTCTTT
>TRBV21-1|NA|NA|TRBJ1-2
CASSFRDRAKSGYTF
TGTGCCAGCAGCTTCCGGGACAGGGCCAAAAGCGGCTACACCTTC
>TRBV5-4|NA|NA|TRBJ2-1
CASSRQGGEQFF
TGTGCCAGCAGCCGTCAGGGAGGTGAGCAGTTCTTC
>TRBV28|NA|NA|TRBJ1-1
CASTGFTEAFF
TGTGCCAGCACAGGGTTCACTGAAGCTTTCTTT
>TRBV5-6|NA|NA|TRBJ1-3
CASSRQGLSENTIYF
TGTGCCAGCAGCCGTCAGGGGCTCTCTGAGAACACCATATATTTT
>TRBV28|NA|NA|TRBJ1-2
CASSTTGYGYTF
TGTGCCAGCAGCACTACAGGCTATGGCTACACCTTC
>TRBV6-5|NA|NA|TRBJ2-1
CASSSVMHEQFF
TGTGCCAGCAGTTCGGTTATGCATGAGCAGTTCTTC
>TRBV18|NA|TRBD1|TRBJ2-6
CASSPPGGAGANVLTF
TGTGCCAGCTCACCCCCAGGGGGCGCTGGGGCCAACGTCCTGACTTTC
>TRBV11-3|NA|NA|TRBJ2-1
CASSLGSTGSYNEQFF
TGTGCCAGCAGCTTAGGGAGTACGGGTTCCTACAATGAGCAGTTCTTC
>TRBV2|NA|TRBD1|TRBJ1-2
CALKTGTGDGYTF
TGTGCCTTAAAGACCGGGACAGGGGATGGCTACACCTTC
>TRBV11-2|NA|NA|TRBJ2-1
CASSRGYNEQFF
TGTGCCAGCAGCCGGGGATACAATGAGCAGTTCTTC
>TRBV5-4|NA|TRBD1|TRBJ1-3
CASSSVGGLNTIYF
TGTGCCAGCAGCTCGGTAGGGGGCTTAAACACCATATATTTT
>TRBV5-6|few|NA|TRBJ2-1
CASSSPGGGWPGYNEQFF
TGTGCCAGCAGCTCGCCAGGTGGGGGCTGGCCAGGGTACAATGAGCAGTTCTTC
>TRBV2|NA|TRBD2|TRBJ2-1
CASRAGLAGGAQFF
TGTGCCAGCAGAGCCGGACTAGCGGGAGGGGCGCAGTTCTTC
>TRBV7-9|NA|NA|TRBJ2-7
CASSLDRLEQYF
TGTGCCAGCAGCTTAGACAGGCTCGAGCAGTACTTC
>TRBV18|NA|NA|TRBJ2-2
CASSPFSGLTGELFF
TGTGCCAGCTCACCATTCTCAGGACTCACCGGGGAGCTGTTTTTT
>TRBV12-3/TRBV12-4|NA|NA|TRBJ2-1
CASSLARTGEQFF
TGTGCCAGCAGTTTAGCCAGAACAGGGGAGCAGTTCTTC
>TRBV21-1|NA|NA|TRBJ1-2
CASIPVTRGTSYTF
TGTGCCAGCATCCCGGTAACGAGGGGGACATCCTACACCTTC
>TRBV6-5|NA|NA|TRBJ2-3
CATWRVTDTQYF
TGTGCCACCTGGAGGGTGACAGATACGCAGTATTTT
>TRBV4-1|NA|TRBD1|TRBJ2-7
CASSQRDRGSYEQYF
TGCGCCAGCAGCCAAAGGGACAGGGGTTCCTACGAGCAGTACTTC
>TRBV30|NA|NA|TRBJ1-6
CAWTIGAYNSPLHF
TGTGCCTGGACGATCGGGGCCTATAATTCACCCCTCCACTTT
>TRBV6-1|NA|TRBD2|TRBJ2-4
CASSEGVLAGGTIQYF
TGTGCCAGCAGTGAGGGGGTACTAGCGGGAGGAACCATTCAGTACTTC
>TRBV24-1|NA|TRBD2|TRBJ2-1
CATSDTSGRAVNEQFF
TGTGCCACCAGTGATACAAGCGGGAGGGCCGTCAATGAGCAGTTCTTC
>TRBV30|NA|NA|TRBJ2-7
CAWRGTYSSYEQYF
TGTGCCTGGAGGGGGACTTACTCCTCCTACGAGCAGTACTTC
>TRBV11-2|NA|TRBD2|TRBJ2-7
CASSPGEGLEQYF
TGTGCCAGCAGCCCTGGGGAGGGCCTCGAGCAGTACTTC
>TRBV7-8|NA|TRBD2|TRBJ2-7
CASSLAGRLAGEEQYF
TGTGCCAGCAGCTTAGCCGGCAGGCTAGCGGGAGAAGAGCAGTACTTC
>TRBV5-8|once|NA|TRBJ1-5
CASSLATSGNQPQHF
TGTGCCAGCAGCCTCGCGACTTCGGGGAATCAGCCCCAGCATTTT
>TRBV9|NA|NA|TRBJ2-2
CASSVSAGPGELFF
TGTGCCAGCAGCGTATCGGCGGGACCCGGGGAGCTGTTTTTT
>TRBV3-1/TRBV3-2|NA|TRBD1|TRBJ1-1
CASSPQGVVAFF
TGTGCCAGCAGCCCCCAGGGGGTAGTAGCTTTCTTT
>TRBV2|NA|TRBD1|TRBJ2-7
CASSVEDRIYF
TGTGCCAGCAGTGTTGAGGACAGGATTTACTTC